This T cell receptor beta chain was obtained from a study of T cells after yellow fever vaccination. About the study: The authors prepared low-cell-number fractions using SMART-Seq v4 Ultra Low Input. Points from the study as a whole: Abundant clonotypes from the bulk population could contaminate FACS-sorted repertoires. In post-booster samples, most primary-vaccination clones reappeared (around 95% CD4, roughly 89% CD8).

This clonotype was seen repeatedly, ten times or more. What it binds is not known. From the 5' RACE reads, TCRdb called clonotypes with MiXCR, one entry per CDR3 protein. The table lists approximately 340,000 distinct CDR3 sequences, about 9.5% of them singletons, with more than 15% in the top ten. The CDR3 extends over 12 amino acids. Germline V gene lookup returns CDR1 SGHTA and CDR2 FQGNSA. The trim removed 7 bases at V and 3 bases at J, leaving 2 bases unmatched. The TCR originated in a man between 18 and 35 years old who received the YFV17D yellow fever vaccine. The gene calls are TRBV7-2 and TRBJ1-2; 7 bases align to TRBD1. Sequencing used PBMCs, obtained on the day of the first yellow fever vaccination. Written as DNA, the CDR3 is TGTGCCAGCAACGGACAGGACTATGGCTACACCTTC. It encodes CASNGQDYGYTF. The full variable domain, in which reference TRBV7-2 and TRBJ1-2 provide the parts outside the CDR3, is GAGVSQSPSNKVTEKGKDVELRCDPISGHTALYWYRQSLGQGLEFLIYFQGNSAPDKSGLPSDRFSAERTGGSVSTLTIQRTQQEDSAVYLCASNGQDYGYTFGSGTRLTVV.